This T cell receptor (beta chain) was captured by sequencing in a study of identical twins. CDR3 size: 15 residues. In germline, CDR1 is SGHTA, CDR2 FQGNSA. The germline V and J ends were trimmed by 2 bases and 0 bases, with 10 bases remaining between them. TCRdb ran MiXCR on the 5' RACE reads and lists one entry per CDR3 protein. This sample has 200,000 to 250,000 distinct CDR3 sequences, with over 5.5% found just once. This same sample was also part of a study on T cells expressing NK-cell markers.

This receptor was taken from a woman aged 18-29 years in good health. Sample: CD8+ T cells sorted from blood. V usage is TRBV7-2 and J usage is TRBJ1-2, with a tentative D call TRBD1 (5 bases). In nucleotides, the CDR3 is TGTGCCAGCAGCTTAAATTCAGGGCCTAACTATGGCTACACCTTC. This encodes CASSLNSGPNYGYTF. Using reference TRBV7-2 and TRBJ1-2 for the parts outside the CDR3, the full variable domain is GAGVSQSPSNKVTEKGKDVELRCDPISGHTALYWYRQSLGQGLEFLIYFQGNSAPDKSGLPSDRFSAERTGGSVSTLTIQRTQQEDSAVYLCASSLNSGPNYGYTFGSGTRLTVV.